This is a list of T cell receptor beta chains from one sample in a study of T-cell memory formation after mild COVID-19. TCRdb itself ran the 5' RACE reads through MiXCR, one entry per CDR3 protein. The data show roughly 110,000 distinct CDR3 sequences, with 15% to 20% seen just once and 28% held by the top ten. Sequenced input: PBMCs or a T cell subset sorted from them (not recorded which). The receptors here all came from an adult woman who had mild COVID-19 (a few samples of this study predate the infection). Cell type and time point are not known. CDR3s include the opening cysteine and the closing phenylalanine or tryptophan. A D gene is named only where the DNA matches it firmly. Rows may omit the clone size; those that give it use once, few, many or a size class.

v_gene	d_gene	abundance	j_gene	CDR3nt	CDR3aa
TRBV7-6	TRBD2	NA	TRBJ2-1	TGTGCCAGCAGCTTAGCGCGAGTAGCGGGGGGCCCCCACAATGAGCAGTTCTTC	CASSLARVAGGPHNEQFF
TRBV11-3	NA	NA	TRBJ2-7	TGTGCCAGCAGCACCCGGGACGGCTACGAGCAGTACTTC	CASSTRDGYEQYF
TRBV15	NA	NA	TRBJ1-6	TGTGCCACCAGCAGAGGTGGAAACTCCTATAATTCACCCCTCCACTTT	CATSRGGNSYNSPLHF
TRBV10-3	NA	NA	TRBJ2-3	TGTGCCATCAGTGAGTCGAGGATGTCCACTAGCACAGATACGCAGTATTTT	CAISESRMSTSTDTQYF
TRBV6-2/TRBV6-3	NA	few	TRBJ2-2	TGTGCCAGCAGTTATCAGTCGTCGACCGGGGAGCTGTTTTTT	CASSYQSSTGELFF
TRBV18	NA	few	TRBJ2-1	TGTGCCAGCTCAGGGGAGTTCTTC	CASSGEFF
TRBV5-6	NA	NA	TRBJ2-7	TGTGCCAGCAGCTTGATAGCGGACTACGAGCAGTACTTC	CASSLIADYEQYF
TRBV27	NA	few	TRBJ2-7	TGTGCCAGCAGTCCGCCTGACGGACATCTACCCTACGAGCAGTACTTC	CASSPPDGHLPYEQYF
TRBV7-8	NA	few	TRBJ2-6	TGTGCCAGCAGCTTAGAGGTGTTGCCCTTCTCTGGGGCCAACGTCCTGACTTTC	CASSLEVLPFSGANVLTF
TRBV24-1	NA	few	TRBJ2-3	TGTGCCACCAGTGACCTCCGAGGAGGGGGCAGCACAGATACGCAGTATTTT	CATSDLRGGGSTDTQYF